There are a few counts of the clone carrying this TCR beta chain. No antigen is known for it. The CDR3 runs 12 residues. Germline V CDR1 and CDR2: GTSNPN, SVGIG (reference sequence). With 8 bases removed from V and 7 bases from J, the gap between germline ends came to 17 bases. This entry is derived from a study of Graves' ophthalmopathy and Graves' hyperthyroidism. Study findings and constraints: Most thyroid clonotypes expanded beyond 0.001 frequency were also found in blood. A roughly 80% specificity and around 89% sensitivity were achieved by a 13-signature model that separated ophthalmopathy from stable hyperthyroidism.

Ophthalmopathy was moderately-to-severely active, CAS at least 3, NOSPECS at least 4, lasting under 3 months. RNA served as the template for amplifying TCR beta CDR3 regions. HTBI-primed first-round RT-PCR preceded second-round multiplex PCR. One entry per CDR3 protein, called by TCRdb with MiXCR from the multiplex PCR reads. The sample lists 500,000 to 800,000 distinct CDR3 sequences; about 40% were seen once. The sequenced material came from peripheral blood. The sequence came from an adult man with Graves' ophthalmopathy. V usage is TRBV30 and J usage is TRBJ1-2; D is perhaps TRBD1 (6 bases). CDR3 DNA: TGTGCCCGCGAGGCGGGGGCGGGTGGCTACACCTTC. Translated: CAREAGAGGYTF.